This entry concerns a single T cell receptor (beta chain). TCRdb's copy holds only in-frame clones and misses some; the assay was immunoSEQ multiplex PCR. Of some 700,000 clones in the sample, around 85% are singletons; the top ten hold more than 0.008%. These data come from a study of shared T cell receptors in the human thymus. The CDR3 totals 16 residues. The V gene lost 8 bases and the J gene lost 5 bases, with 24 bases spanning the gap. CDR1 SGHAT and CDR2 FQNNGV come from the germline V gene. These data are also associated with another study on human thymus T cells. This second report adds: The donor group consisted of healthy Finnish infants who were having corrective surgery for congenital heart defects. The thymus was resected at corrective cardiac surgery. Among unrelated individuals, related research reported thymic repertoires that overlapped highly.

The specimen sequenced was thymocytes. The chain joins TRBV11-2 to TRBJ1-1, with TRBD1 as a possible D gene (6 bases). The TCR sequence derives from a girl in the first two years of life with a congenital heart defect. Here the CDR3 reads CASLMEGGGGRTEAFF. The CDR3 DNA is TGTGCCAGCCTAATGGAGGGGGGGGGTGGTCGAACTGAAGCTTTCTTT.